This is a list of T cell receptor beta chains from one sample in a study of T cells in Graves' hyperthyroidism and ophthalmopathy. TCRdb passed the multiplex PCR reads through MiXCR, listing each CDR3 protein once. The table has around 620,000 distinct CDR3 sequences, 12% to 15% seen once. The sequencing sample was made of blood. Receptor source: a woman aged 18-29 years with Graves' ophthalmopathy. CDR3s include the opening cysteine and the closing phenylalanine or tryptophan. The order of the fields is clone size, V gene, D gene, J gene, CDR3 protein, CDR3 DNA. D genes are given only for firm matches. The size entry is marked missing in some rows and otherwise reads once, few, many or a size class.

>-|TRBV20-1|-|TRBJ2-2
CSALTSPGGELFF
TGCAGTGCCCTGACTAGTCCAGGCGGGGAGCTGTTTTTT
>many|TRBV14|TRBD1|TRBJ2-1
CASSPIQGSPRNEQFF
TGTGCCAGCAGCCCAATACAGGGGTCTCCGCGCAATGAGCAGTTCTTC
>few|TRBV12-3/TRBV12-4|TRBD1|TRBJ2-7
CAGSLGQGRYEQYF
TGTGCCGGCAGTTTGGGACAGGGGAGGTACGAGCAGTACTTC
>-|TRBV5-5|TRBD1|TRBJ2-2
CASSPRQGSNTGELFF
TGTGCCAGCAGCCCTAGACAGGGGAGTAACACCGGGGAGCTGTTTTTT
>many|TRBV27|-|TRBJ2-7
CASSLSGPLYEQYF
TGTGCCAGCAGTTTATCGGGGCCCCTCTACGAGCAGTACTTC
>many|TRBV5-1|TRBD1|TRBJ1-1
CASSLYGRGDAEAFF
TGCGCCAGCAGCTTGTACGGCAGGGGGGACGCTGAAGCTTTCTTT
>-|TRBV12-3/TRBV12-4|TRBD2|TRBJ2-1
CASSLGTREGLYGQFF
TGTGCCAGCAGTTTAGGAACGCGGGAGGGCCTCTATGGGCAGTTCTTC
>many|TRBV20-1|TRBD2|TRBJ2-1
CSARDRGGRGSRLDEQFF
TGCAGTGCTAGAGATCGGGGGGGGAGAGGCAGCAGGCTCGATGAGCAGTTCTTC
>-|TRBV24-1|TRBD1|TRBJ2-2
CATSGYRGHGELFF
TGTGCCACCAGTGGGTACAGGGGGCACGGGGAGCTGTTTTTT
>-|TRBV2|-|TRBJ2-3
CASSEAPRPSSTDTQYF
TGTGCCAGCAGTGAAGCGCCCCGACCCTCTAGCACAGATACGCAGTATTTT
>few|TRBV29-1|-|TRBJ1-4
CSVTRGGPVGNEKLFF
TGCAGCGTCACCAGGGGTGGGCCTGTCGGCAATGAAAAACTGTTTTTT
>many|TRBV2|TRBD1|TRBJ1-5
CASRGTGGGFSFGNQPQHF
TGTGCCAGCAGGGGGACAGGGGGAGGATTTAGTTTCGGCAATCAGCCCCAGCATTTT